This TCR beta chain was captured by sequencing in a study of blood T cell repertoires in COVID-19. As for the study in general: PBMCs, B-cell-depleted T cells, or T cells provided the cDNA or gDNA that made up the material.

The CDR3 totals 15 residues. Germline V gene lookup returns CDR1 MNHNS and CDR2 SASEGT. After removal of 4 bases from V and 7 bases from J, the junction contained 12 bases not matched to a gene. The study recruited people aged 18 to 89 years across some 23 US areas. Donors were grouped by their self-reported clinical history. Symptom resolution, clearance, or two negative PCRs marked the recovered donors of Cohort 3. Sequenced by immunoSEQ multiplex PCR; TCRdb stores in-frame clones only, minus some. Found here are approximately 440,000 clones, 87% of them singletons; the top ten hold roughly 0.7%. This chain connects TRBV6-1 to TRBJ1-2; 7 bases agree with TRBD1. Sequenced input: PBMCs or T cells enriched from blood (not recorded which). The receptor was derived from a woman aged 18-35 years who had recovered from COVID-19. In nucleotides, the CDR3 is TGTGCCAGCAGTGCTCTCAGGACAGGCCTATCTGGCTACACCTTC. Its translation: CASSALRTGLSGYTF.